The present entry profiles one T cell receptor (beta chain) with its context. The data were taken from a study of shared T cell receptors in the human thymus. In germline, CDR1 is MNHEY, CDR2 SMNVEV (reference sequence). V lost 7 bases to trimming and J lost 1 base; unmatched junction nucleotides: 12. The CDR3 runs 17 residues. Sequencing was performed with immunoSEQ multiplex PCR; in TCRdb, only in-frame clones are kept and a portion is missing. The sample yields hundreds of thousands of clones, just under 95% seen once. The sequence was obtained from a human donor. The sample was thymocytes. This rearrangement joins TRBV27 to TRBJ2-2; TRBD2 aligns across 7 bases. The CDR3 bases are TGTGCCAGCATTCAAAGGAGCGGGGATATGAACACCGGGGAGCTGTTTTTT. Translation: CASIQRSGDMNTGELFF.